These T cell receptor beta chains were read from a single sample in a study of T cells in Graves' hyperthyroidism and ophthalmopathy. TCRdb fed the multiplex PCR reads into MiXCR, producing one record per CDR3 protein. Here the sample spans hundreds of thousands of distinct CDR3 sequences, over 11% being singletons. The material sequenced was blood. All receptors derive from a woman in her twenties or thirties with Graves' hyperthyroidism that later progressed to Graves' ophthalmopathy. The conserved cysteine and the conserved F or W are not part of the CDR3 here.

TRBV27 ASSSRTERSSYNSPLH
TRBV6-7 AGPIWTATNEKLF
TRBV28 ASRTGQVDQPQH
TRBV2 ASSEARLLSTDTQY
TRBV30 AWSVDTRGPFNEQF
TRBV7-6 ASSSVQETQY
TRBV7-7 ASSLAGADDHTQY
TRBV19 ASSIGQGGYNEQF
TRBV11-2 ASRPVGGGYT
TRBV7-2 ASSLPLATNADEQF